What follows are 14 T cell receptor beta chains derived from one specimen sequenced in a study of prognosis after radiotherapy for stage I lung cancer (dated by TCRdb to about 2021). The instrument given in TCRdb is Illumina HiSeq 3000. The TCR beta CDR3 region was amplified from genomic DNA by two rounds of multiplex PCR. In the first round of PCR, primers specific to each TRBV and TRBJ gene were used, and the primer sequences are filed in Chinese patent CN105087789A. TCRdb trimmed the raw reads at Q25, called clones with MiXCR and kept productive beta chains. Every CDR3 protein is listed once, alongside the most common genes and DNA of its rows. The sample contains about 31,000 distinct CDR3 sequences, 35% to 45% of them found a single time. The top ten constitute 15% to 17% of the sample. Sequencing used PBMCs, obtained before or after stereotactic body radiation therapy (not recorded which). The receptors come from a donor over 45 with non-small cell lung cancer.

This clonotype has a handful of counts. A much bigger clone sits one base away, suggesting this may be a read error. The chain is built from TRBV5-1 and TRBJ1-1; a weak D match, TRBD1 (6 bases). This CDR3 has 13 amino acids. The V gene's germline CDR1 is SGHRS and CDR2 YFSETQ. V was shortened by 0 bases and J by 10 bases, with 13 bases between the two germline ends. Here the CDR3 DNA reads TGCGCCAGCAGCTTGGAGGTGGGGGCGGGAGCTTTCTTT. Translating it yields CASSLEVGAGAFF.

Turning to this clonotype: A far larger clone is only one base removed, so a read error is likely. The chain couples TRBV6-5 to TRBJ2-5; 9 bases align to TRBD2. The CDR3 is 16 residues long. V lost 2 bases and J lost 4; bases outside the gene matches: 8. Germline CDR1 and CDR2: MNHEY and SVGAGI. The CDR3 DNA sequence: TGTGCCAGCAGTTACGGGCTAGCGGGGTTACCAGAGACCCAGTACTTC. This translates into CASSYGLAGLPETQYF.

Many counts were recorded for this clonotype. The chain uses TRBV6-1 and TRBJ2-1; 9 bases agree with TRBD1. After removal of 6 bases from V and 7 bases from J, the junction contained 13 bases not matched to a gene. Germline values: CDR1 MNHNS, CDR2 SASEGT. The CDR3 covers 16 residues. The chain's CDR3 is CASSPIPGQGRNEQFF. As DNA, the CDR3 is TGTGCCAGCAGCCCCATCCCCGGACAGGGGCGGAATGAGCAGTTCTTC.

A remark on this clonotype: This likely traces to a read error, being one base from a far larger clone. The J gene is TRBJ2-1, the V gene TRBV6-2 or TRBV6-3; 8 nucleotides match TRBD2. This CDR3 region has 14 residues. The V gene's germline CDR1 is MNHEY and CDR2 SVGEGT. V shed 7 bases and J 5 bases; nucleotides not matched to a gene: 7. CDR3 amino acids: CASIEAGVNNEQFF. CDR3 bases: TGTGCCAGCATTGAAGCGGGGGTGAACAATGAGCAGTTCTTC.

This clonotype was detected many times. J is TRBJ2-5 and V is TRBV11-3, with TRBD2 as a possible D gene (5 bases). The length of the CDR3 is 13 residues. Trimming removed 5 bases from V and 5 bases from J, with 12 bases in between. Per the germline V gene, CDR1 is SGHNT and CDR2 is YENEEA. CDR3: CASSPRRGETQYF. In nucleotides, the CDR3 is TGTGCCAGCAGCCCCCGTAGAGGGGAGACCCAGTACTTC. Full variable domain (rest looked up from reference TRBV11-3 and TRBJ2-5): EAGVVQSPRYKIIEKKQPVAFWCNPISGHNTLYWYLQNLGQGPELLIRYENEEAVDDSQLPKDRFSAERLKGVDSTLKIQPAELGDSAVYLCASSPRRGETQYFGPGTRLLVL.

Details on this clonotype: Only one base separates this from a far larger clonotype, so it likely reflects a read error. The rearrangement links TRBV6-5 to TRBJ1-1; TRBD1 might be the D (6 bases). Germline values: CDR1 MNHEY, CDR2 SVGAGI. The CDR3 is 13 amino acids. Trimming cost V 5 bases and J 7 bases, with 14 bases left between them. The CDR3 spells CASSPLDRDEAFF. The CDR3 DNA reads as TGTGCCAGCAGTCCGTTGGACAGAGATGAAGCTTTCTTT.

This clonotype was recorded at least ten times. CDR3 in amino acids: CASSPAADSNQPQHF. CDR3 sequence (DNA): TGTGCCAGCTCCCCAGCGGCAGATAGCAATCAGCCCCAGCATTTT. The chain employs TRBV18 and TRBJ1-5, with no clear D. CDR1 is KGHSH and CDR2 is LQKENI in the germline V gene. CDR3 length equals 15 residues. Between the trimmed V and J ends, which lost 6 bases and 0 bases, there was a span of 12 bases.

Regarding this clonotype: This likely came from a read error, as a far larger clone is one base away. The rearrangement links TRBV6-4 to TRBJ1-2; TRBD1 agrees at 8 bases. Germline V gene sequence: CDR1 MRHNA, CDR2 SNTAGT. Unmatched junction bases numbered 13, after V lost 3 bases and J lost 10 bases. This CDR3 region has 15 residues. CDR3 sequence: CASSEVSGGRGVYTF. In DNA, the CDR3 is TGTGCCAGCAGTGAAGTATCAGGGGGCCGCGGTGTCTACACCTTC.

The gene calls are TRBV5-4 and TRBJ2-1; TRBD1 matches 8 bases. Germline trimming cut 3 bases from V and 7 bases from J; bases unmatched to any gene: 6. Germline assignment: CDR1 SGHNT and CDR2 YYREEE (reference sequence). There are 14 residues in the CDR3. This CDR3 is CASSSDRVVNEQFF. CDR3 nucleotide sequence: TGTGCCAGCAGCTCGGACAGGGTCGTAAATGAGCAGTTCTTC.

The V and J genes are TRBV19 and TRBJ1-1; no clear D. The CDR3 spans 14 residues. Trimming cost V 1 base and J 6 bases, with 12 bases left between them. Per the germline V gene, CDR1 is LNHDA and CDR2 is SQIVND (reference sequence). The chain's CDR3 is CASSIAGSLSEAFF. CDR3 DNA: TGTGCCAGTAGTATAGCGGGCAGTCTCTCTGAAGCTTTCTTT.

Ten or more counts support this clonotype. The chain uses TRBV4-2 and TRBJ1-2, with D possibly being TRBD1 (5 bases). The length of the CDR3 is 14 residues. Trimming removed 4 bases from V and 5 bases from J, with 14 bases in between. CDR1 LGHNA and CDR2 YNFKEQ come from the germline V gene. The CDR3 DNA reads TGTGCCAGCAGCCGACTTGGAGGGGAATATGGCTACACCTTC. This gives the protein CASSRLGGEYGYTF.

The sample holds many counts of this clonotype. The chain joins TRBV9 to TRBJ2-5, with 9 positions matching TRBD2. The CDR3 contains 17 residues. Germline assignment: CDR1 SGDLS and CDR2 YYNGEE. V shed 0 bases, J shed 2 bases, and the junction held 8 bases outside the gene matches. This CDR3 is CASSVGGSGGAQETQYF. The CDR3 DNA follows: TGTGCCAGCAGCGTAGGGGGTAGCGGGGGAGCTCAAGAGACCCAGTACTTC.

This clonotype was seen at least ten times. V is TRBV3-1 and J is TRBJ2-3, with D perhaps TRBD2 (6 bases). V lost 4 bases, J lost 3 bases, and 20 bases lay in between. The CDR3 has 17 amino acids. From germline, CDR1 is LGHDT and CDR2 YNNKEL (reference sequence). CDR3 sequence: CASSPTFGTLRTDTQYF. In DNA, the CDR3 is TGTGCCAGCAGCCCCACCTTTGGGACTCTCCGGACAGATACGCAGTATTTT.

Many counts were recorded for this clonotype. The gene calls are TRBV4-2 and TRBJ1-5; D unclear. Germline CDR1 reads LGHNA; CDR2 reads YNFKEQ. The CDR3 has 13 residues. With 0 bases removed from V and 7 bases from J, the gap between germline ends came to 7 bases. CDR3: CASSQDPRQPQHF. The CDR3 DNA sequence: TGTGCCAGCAGCCAAGATCCCCGACAGCCCCAGCATTTT.